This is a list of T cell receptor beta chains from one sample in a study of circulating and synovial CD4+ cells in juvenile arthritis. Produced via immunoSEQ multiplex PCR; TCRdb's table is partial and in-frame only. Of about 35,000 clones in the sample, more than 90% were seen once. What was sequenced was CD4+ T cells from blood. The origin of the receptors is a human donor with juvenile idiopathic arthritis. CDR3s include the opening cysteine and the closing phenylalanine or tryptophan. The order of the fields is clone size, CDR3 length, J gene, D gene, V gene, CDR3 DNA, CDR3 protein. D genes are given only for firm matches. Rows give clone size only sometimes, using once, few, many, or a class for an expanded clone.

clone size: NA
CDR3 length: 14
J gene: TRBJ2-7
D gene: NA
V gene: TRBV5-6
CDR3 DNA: TGTGCCAGCAGCTTGAAACTAGCTTTCTACGAGCAGTACTTC
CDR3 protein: CASSLKLAFYEQYF

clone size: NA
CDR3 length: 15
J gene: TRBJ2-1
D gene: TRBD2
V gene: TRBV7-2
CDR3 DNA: TGTGCCAGCAGGCCTTATGCGGGGGAATACAATGAGCAGTTCTTC
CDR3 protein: CASRPYAGEYNEQFF

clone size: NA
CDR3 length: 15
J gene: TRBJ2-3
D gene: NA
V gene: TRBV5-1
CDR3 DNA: TGCGCCAGCAGCGTCGCGGGCCCTAGCACAGATACGCAGTATTTT
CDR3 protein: CASSVAGPSTDTQYF

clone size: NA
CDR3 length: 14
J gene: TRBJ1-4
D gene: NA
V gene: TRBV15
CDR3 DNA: TGTGCCACCAGCAGACAGGGGCCTAATGAAAAACTGTTTTTT
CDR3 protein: CATSRQGPNEKLFF

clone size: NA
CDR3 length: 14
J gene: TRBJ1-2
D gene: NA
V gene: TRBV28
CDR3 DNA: TGTGCCAGTCGGGACATTTCAATTAACTATGGCTACACCTTC
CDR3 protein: CASRDISINYGYTF

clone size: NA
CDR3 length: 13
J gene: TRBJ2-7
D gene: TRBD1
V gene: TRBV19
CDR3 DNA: TGTGCCAGTAGTGAACAGGGGGCCAACGAGCAGTACTTC
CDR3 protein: CASSEQGANEQYF

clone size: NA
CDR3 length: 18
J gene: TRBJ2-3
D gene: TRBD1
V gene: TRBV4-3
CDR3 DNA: TGCGCCAGCAGCCAAGACTTAGGGACAGGGATTAGCACAGATACGCAGTATTTT
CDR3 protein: CASSQDLGTGISTDTQYF

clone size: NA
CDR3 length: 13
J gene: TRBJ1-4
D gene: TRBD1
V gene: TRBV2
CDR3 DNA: TGTGCCAGCAAGGGGACAGGGTCTGAAAAACTGTTTTTT
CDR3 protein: CASKGTGSEKLFF

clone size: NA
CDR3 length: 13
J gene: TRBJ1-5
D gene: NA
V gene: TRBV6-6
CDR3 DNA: TGTGCCAGCAGGGGACAAGGCAATCAGCCCCAGCATTTT
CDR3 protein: CASRGQGNQPQHF

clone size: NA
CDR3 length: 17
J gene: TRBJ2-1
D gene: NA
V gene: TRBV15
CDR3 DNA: TGTGCCACCAGCAGAGAACGGGGGATGCAGAGGGAAGATGAGCAGTTCTTC
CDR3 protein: CATSRERGMQREDEQFF

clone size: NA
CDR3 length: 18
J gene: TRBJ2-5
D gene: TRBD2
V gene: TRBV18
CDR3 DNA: TGTGCCAGCTCACCTGGACTAGCGGGAGTAAAAGGGCGAGAGACCCAGTACTTC
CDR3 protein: CASSPGLAGVKGRETQYF

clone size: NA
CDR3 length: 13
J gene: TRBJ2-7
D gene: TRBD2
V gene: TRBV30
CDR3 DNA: TGTGCGGCGGGAGCTGTCGGCCTTGGGGAGCAGTACTTC
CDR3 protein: CAAGAVGLGEQYF

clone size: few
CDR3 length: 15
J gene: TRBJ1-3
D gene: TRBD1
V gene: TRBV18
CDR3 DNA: TGTGCCAGCTCACTACAGGGGATCTCTGGAAACACCATATATTTT
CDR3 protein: CASSLQGISGNTIYF

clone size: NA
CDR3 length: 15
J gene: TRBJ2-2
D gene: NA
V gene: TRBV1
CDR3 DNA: TGCACCAGCAGCTTACACCAACGGGACACCGGGGAGCTGTTTTTT
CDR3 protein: CTSSLHQRDTGELFF

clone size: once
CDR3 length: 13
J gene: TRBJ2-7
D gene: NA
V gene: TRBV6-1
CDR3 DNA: TGTGCCAGCAGTGTCCGCGAAGACTACGAGCAGTACTTC
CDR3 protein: CASSVREDYEQYF

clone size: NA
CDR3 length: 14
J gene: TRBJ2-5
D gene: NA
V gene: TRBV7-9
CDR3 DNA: TGTGCCAGCAGCTTAAGCACTAGCCAAGAGACCCAGTACTTC
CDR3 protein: CASSLSTSQETQYF

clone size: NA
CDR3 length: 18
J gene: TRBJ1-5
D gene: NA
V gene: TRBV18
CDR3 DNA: TGTGCCAGCTCACTCACACTCAGGACAGTATATAGCAATCAGCCCCAGCATTTT
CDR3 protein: CASSLTLRTVYSNQPQHF

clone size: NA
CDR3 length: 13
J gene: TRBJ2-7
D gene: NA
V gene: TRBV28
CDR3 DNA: TGTGCCAGCAGTTTGTCAGGCCCCTACGAGCAGTACTTC
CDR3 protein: CASSLSGPYEQYF

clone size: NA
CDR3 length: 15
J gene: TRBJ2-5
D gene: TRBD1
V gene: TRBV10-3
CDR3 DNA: TGTGCCATCAGTCAAGGACAGGCCCAAAGAGAGACCCAGTACTTC
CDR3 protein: CAISQGQAQRETQYF

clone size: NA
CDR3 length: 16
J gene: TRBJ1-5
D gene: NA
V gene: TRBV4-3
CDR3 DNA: TGCGCCAGCAGCCAAGGGTCGTCGACATTGAATCAGCCCCAGCATTTT
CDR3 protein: CASSQGSSTLNQPQHF

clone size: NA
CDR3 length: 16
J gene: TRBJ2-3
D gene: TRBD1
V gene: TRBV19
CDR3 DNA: TGTGCCAGTAGTACCCGCTCGGACAGGTCTACAGATACGCAGTATTTT
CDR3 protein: CASSTRSDRSTDTQYF

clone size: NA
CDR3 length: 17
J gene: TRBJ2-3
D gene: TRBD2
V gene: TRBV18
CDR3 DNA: TGTGCCAGCTCACCCGGACTAGCGGGGGCTAGCACAGATACGCAGTATTTT
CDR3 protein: CASSPGLAGASTDTQYF

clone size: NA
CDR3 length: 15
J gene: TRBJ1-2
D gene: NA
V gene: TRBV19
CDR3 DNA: TGTGCCAGTAGTTCCGAGGACAGAGGTAGGAATGGCTACACCTTC
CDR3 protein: CASSSEDRGRNGYTF

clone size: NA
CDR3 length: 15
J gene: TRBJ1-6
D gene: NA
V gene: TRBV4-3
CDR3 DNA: TGCGCCAGCAGCCAAGGTACAGGAATCAATTCACCCCTCCACTTT
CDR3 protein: CASSQGTGINSPLHF

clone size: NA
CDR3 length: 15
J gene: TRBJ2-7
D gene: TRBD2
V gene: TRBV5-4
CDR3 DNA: TGTGCCAGCAGCCAAGGACTAGCGGGATGGTACGAGCAGTACTTC
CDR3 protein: CASSQGLAGWYEQYF

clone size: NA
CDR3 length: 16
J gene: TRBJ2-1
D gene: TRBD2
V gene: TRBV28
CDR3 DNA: TGTGCCAGCAGTCCAAGAGCGGGAGTATCCTACAATGAGCAGTTCTTC
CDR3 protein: CASSPRAGVSYNEQFF

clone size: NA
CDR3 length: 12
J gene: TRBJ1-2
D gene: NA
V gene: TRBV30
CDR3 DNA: TGTGCCTGGAGGGAGCTTAACTATGGCTACACCTTC
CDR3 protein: CAWRELNYGYTF

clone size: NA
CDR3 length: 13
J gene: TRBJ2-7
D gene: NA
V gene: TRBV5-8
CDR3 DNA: TGTGCCAGCAGAATCAGGGAAAAGGGCGAGCAGTACTTC
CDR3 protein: CASRIREKGEQYF

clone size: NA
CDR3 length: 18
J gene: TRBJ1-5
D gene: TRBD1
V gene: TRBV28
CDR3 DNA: TGTGCCAGCAGACCGGGACAGGGTGGAATTTATAGCAATCAGCCCCAGCATTTT
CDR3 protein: CASRPGQGGIYSNQPQHF

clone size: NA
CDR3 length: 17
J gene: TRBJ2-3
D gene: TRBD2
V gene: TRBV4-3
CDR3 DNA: TGCGCCAGCAGCCCCCTTCCGGGCGGGGGGGCGGGAGATACGCAGTATTTT
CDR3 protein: CASSPLPGGGAGDTQYF